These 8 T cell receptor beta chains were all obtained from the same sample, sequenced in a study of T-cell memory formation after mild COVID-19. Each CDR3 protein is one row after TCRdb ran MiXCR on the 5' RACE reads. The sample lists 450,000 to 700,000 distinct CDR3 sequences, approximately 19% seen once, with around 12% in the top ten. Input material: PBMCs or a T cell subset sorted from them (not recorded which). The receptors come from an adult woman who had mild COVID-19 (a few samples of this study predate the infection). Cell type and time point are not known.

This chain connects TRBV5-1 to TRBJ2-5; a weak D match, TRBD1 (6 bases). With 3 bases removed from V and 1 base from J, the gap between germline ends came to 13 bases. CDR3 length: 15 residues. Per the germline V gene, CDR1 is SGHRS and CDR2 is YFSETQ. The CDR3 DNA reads TGCGCCAGCAGCTCCCTGACAGGACCCCAAGAGACCCAGTACTTC. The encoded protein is CASSSLTGPQETQYF.

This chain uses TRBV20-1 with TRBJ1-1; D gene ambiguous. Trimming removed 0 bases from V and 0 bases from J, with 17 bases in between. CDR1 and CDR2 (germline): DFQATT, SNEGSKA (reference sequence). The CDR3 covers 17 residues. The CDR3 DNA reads TGCAGTGCTAGAGATCGGGGAAGGGAATGGCTGAACACTGAAGCTTTCTTT. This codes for CSARDRGREWLNTEAFF.

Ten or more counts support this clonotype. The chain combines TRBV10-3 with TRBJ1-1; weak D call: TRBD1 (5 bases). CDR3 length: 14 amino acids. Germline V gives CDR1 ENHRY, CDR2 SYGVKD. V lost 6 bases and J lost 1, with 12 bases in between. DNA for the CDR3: TGTGCCATCAGGGGGCCGGGCCGGAACACTGAAGCTTTCTTT. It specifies CAIRGPGRNTEAFF.

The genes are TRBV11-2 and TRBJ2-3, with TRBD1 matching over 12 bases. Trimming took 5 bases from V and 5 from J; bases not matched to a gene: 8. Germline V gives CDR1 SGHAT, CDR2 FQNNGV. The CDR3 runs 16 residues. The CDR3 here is CASSPEGQGARDTQYF. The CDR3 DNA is TGTGCCAGCAGCCCCGAGGGACAGGGGGCTAGAGATACGCAGTATTTT.

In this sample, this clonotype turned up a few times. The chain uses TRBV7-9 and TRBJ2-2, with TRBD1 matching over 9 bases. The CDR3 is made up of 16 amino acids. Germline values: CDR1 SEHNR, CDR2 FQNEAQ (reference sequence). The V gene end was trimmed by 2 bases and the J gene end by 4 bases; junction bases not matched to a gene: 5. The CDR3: CASSLRTGELTGELFF. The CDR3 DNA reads TGTGCCAGCAGCTTACGGACAGGGGAACTCACCGGGGAGCTGTTTTTT.

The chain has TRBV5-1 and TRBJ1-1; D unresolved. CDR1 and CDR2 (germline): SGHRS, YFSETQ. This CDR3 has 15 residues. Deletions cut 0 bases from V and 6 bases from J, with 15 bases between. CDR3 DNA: TGCGCCAGCAGCTTGGCCGGAGGTGGGCAGCCTGAAGCTTTCTTT. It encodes CASSLAGGGQPEAFF.

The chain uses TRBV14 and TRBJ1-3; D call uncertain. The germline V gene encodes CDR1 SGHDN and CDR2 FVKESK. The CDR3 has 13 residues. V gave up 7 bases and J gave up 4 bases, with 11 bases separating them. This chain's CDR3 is CASMNSGGNTIYF. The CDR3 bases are TGTGCCAGCATGAACAGCGGGGGAAACACCATATATTTT.

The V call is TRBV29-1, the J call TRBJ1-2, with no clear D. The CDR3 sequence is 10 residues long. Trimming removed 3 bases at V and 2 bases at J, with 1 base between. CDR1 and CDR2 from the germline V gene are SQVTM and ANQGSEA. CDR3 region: CSVDNYGYTF. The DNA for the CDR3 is TGCAGCGTTGACAACTATGGCTACACCTTC.